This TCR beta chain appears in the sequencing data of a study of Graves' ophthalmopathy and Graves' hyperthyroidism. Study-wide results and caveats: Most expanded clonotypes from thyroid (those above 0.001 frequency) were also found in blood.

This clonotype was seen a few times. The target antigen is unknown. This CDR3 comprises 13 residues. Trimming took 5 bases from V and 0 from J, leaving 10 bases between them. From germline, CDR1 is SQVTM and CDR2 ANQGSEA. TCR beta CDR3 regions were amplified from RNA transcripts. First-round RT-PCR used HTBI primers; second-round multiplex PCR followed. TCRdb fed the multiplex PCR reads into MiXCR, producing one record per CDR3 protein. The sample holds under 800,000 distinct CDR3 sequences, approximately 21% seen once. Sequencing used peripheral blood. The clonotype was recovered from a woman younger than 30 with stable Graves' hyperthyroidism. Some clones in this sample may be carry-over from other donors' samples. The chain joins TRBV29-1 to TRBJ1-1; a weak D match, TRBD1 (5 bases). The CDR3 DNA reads TGCAGCGTTCAGGGTTCCGTGAACACTGAAGCTTTCTTT. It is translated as CSVQGSVNTEAFF. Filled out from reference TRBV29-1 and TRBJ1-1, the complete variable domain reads SAVISQKPSRDICQRGTSLTIQCQVDSQVTMMFWYRQQPGQSLTLIATANQGSEATYESGFVIDKFPISRPNLTFSTLTVSNMSPEDSSIYLCSVQGSVNTEAFFGQGTRLTVV.